These T cell receptor beta chains were read from a single sample in a study of T cells after yellow fever vaccination. TCRdb reprocessed the 5' RACE reads with MiXCR, giving one entry per CDR3 protein. The sample has more than 300,000 distinct CDR3 sequences; about 10% are singletons. The material was CD4+ T cells sorted from PBMCs, obtained 45 days after the yellow fever booster vaccination. The origin of the receptors is a young man who received the YFV17D yellow fever vaccine. Each CDR3 is given with its conserved first and last residue.

j_gene,v_gene,CDR3aa
TRBJ1-2,TRBV24-1,CATSDRTVYGYTF
TRBJ2-3,TRBV6-2/TRBV6-3,CASSPLGLAIDTQYF
TRBJ1-1,TRBV28,CASRSGGRTEAFF
TRBJ2-2,TRBV6-5,CASARDRNTGELFF
TRBJ2-5,TRBV5-1,CASSSGQETQYF
TRBJ2-2,TRBV4-1,CASSPRGRGHGELFF
TRBJ1-1,TRBV7-3,CASSLLADNTEAFF
TRBJ1-1,TRBV18,CASSRLIRGQGGKRNTEAFF
TRBJ1-4,TRBV11-2,CASSRAGQGEKLFF
TRBJ2-5,TRBV6-5,CASSYSKTPYSPTQYF
TRBJ2-5,TRBV10-1,CASSPGQTPETQYF
TRBJ1-2,TRBV5-1,CASSRERGSGYGYTF
TRBJ1-2,TRBV20-1,CSASPLTYGYTF
TRBJ2-6,TRBV9,CASSAREVLIHSGANVLTF
TRBJ2-3,TRBV7-2,CASSLAVWGTDTQYF
TRBJ1-1,TRBV12-3/TRBV12-4,CASSSGVILNTEAFF
TRBJ2-3,TRBV5-6,CASSRDNTQYF
TRBJ2-2,TRBV19,CASLVAVNTGELFF
TRBJ2-5,TRBV12-3/TRBV12-4,CASSLALAGQTQYF
TRBJ2-7,TRBV6-2/TRBV6-3,CASCQVGYSYEQYF
TRBJ1-1,TRBV5-1,CASSLVPTTGALNTEAFF
TRBJ2-7,TRBV4-2,CASSQGGTGPYEQYF
TRBJ2-1,TRBV20-1,CSARDRIRDNEQFF
TRBJ2-7,TRBV15,CATSRAPKDEQYF
TRBJ2-7,TRBV6-2/TRBV6-3,CASSRPWTDSYEQYF